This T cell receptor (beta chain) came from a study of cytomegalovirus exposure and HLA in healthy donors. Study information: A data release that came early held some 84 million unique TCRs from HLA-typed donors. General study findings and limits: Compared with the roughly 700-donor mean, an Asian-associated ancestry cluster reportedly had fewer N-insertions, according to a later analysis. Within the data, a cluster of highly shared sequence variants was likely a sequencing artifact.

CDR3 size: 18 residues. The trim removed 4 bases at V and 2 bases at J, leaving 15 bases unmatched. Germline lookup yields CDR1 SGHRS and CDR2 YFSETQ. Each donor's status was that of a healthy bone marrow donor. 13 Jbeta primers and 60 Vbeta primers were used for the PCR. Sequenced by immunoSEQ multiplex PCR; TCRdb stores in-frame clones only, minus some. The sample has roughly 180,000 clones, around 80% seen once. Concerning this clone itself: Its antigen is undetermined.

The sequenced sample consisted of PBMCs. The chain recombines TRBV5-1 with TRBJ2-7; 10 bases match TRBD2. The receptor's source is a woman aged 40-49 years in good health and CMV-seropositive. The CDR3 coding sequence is TGCGCCAGCAGCCCCACACCGACTACTAGCGGGGTTACCTACGAGCAGTACTTC. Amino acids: CASSPTPTTSGVTYEQYF.